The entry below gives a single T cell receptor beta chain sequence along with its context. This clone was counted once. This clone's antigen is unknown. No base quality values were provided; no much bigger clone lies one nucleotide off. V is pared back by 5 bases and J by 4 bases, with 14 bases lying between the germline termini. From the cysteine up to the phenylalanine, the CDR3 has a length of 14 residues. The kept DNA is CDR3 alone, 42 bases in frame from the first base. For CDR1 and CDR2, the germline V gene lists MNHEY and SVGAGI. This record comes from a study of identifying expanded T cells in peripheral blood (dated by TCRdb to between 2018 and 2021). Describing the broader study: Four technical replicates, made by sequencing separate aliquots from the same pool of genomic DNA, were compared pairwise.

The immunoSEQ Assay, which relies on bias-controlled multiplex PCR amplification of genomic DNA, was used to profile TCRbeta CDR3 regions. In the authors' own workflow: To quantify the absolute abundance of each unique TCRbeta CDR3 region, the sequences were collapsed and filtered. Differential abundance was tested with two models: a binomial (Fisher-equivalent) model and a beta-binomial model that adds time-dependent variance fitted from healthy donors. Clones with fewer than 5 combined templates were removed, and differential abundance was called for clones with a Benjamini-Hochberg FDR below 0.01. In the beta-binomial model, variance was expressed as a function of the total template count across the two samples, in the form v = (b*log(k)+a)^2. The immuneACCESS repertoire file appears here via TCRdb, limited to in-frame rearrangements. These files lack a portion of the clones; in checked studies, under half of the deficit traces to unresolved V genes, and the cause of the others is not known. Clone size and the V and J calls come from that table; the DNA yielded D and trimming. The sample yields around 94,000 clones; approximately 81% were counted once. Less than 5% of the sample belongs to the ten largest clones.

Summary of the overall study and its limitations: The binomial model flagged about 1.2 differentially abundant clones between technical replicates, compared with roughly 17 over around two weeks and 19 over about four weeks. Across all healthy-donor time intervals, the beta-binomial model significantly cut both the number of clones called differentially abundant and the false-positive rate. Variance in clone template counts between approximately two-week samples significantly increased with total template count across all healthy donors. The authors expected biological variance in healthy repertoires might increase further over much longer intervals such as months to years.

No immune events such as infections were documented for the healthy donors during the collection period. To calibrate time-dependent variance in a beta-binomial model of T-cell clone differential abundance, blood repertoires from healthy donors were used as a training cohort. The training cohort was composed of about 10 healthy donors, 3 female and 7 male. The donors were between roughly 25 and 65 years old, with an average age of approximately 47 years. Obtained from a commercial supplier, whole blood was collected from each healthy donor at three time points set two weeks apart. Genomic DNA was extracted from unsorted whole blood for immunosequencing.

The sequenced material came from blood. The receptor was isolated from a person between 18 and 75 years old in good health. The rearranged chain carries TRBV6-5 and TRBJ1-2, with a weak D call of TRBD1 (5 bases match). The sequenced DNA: TGTGCCAGCAGTCCGGACCTTAGGGGCTATGGCTACACCTTC. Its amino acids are CASSPDLRGYGYTF.